This TCR beta chain was profiled in a study of blood T cell repertoires in COVID-19. Overall study: Acute and convalescent COVID-19 samples came from the United States, Italy and Spain. Sources were T cells, B-cell-depleted T cells, or PBMCs; the material itself was cDNA or gDNA.

V was pared by 10 bases and J by 3 bases, with 12 bases between. This CDR3 is 12 amino acids long. The germline V gene encodes CDR1 MNHEY and CDR2 SVGAGI. Study processing details: Amplification of reference gene primers provided the estimated nucleated cell counts. Using immunoSEQ multiplex PCR, the repertoire was profiled, and TCRdb retains in-frame clones only, with some absent. V and J calls and clone size are as listed in that table; D and trimming were resolved from the DNA. The table lists around 60,000 clones, about four fifths of them singletons. This rearrangement joins TRBV6-5 to TRBJ1-2; no firm D call. The sequence was collected from a human donor in a cohort sampled during active COVID-19. Sequencing was performed on peripheral blood. CDR3 region: CATRRTDYGYTF. DNA of the CDR3: TGTGCCACCAGACGTACGGACTATGGCTACACCTTC.